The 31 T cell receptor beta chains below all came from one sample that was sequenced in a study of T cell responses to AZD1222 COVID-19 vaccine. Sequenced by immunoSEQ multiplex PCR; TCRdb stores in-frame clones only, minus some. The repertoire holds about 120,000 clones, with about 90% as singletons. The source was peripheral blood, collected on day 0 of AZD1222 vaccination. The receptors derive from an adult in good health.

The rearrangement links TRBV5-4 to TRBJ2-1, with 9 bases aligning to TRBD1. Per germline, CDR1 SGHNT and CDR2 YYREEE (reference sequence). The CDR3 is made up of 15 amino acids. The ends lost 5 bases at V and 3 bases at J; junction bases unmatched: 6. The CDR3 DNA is TGTGCCAGCAGTCAAACAGGGGGCGACTACAATGAGCAGTTCTTC. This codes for CASSQTGGDYNEQFF.

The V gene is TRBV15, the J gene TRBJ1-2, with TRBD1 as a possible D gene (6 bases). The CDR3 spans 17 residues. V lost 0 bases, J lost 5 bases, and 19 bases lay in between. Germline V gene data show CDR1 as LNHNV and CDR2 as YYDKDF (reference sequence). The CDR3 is CATSRDTGAGGGYGYTF. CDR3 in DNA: TGTGCCACCAGCAGAGATACGGGAGCGGGGGGCGGATATGGCTACACCTTC.

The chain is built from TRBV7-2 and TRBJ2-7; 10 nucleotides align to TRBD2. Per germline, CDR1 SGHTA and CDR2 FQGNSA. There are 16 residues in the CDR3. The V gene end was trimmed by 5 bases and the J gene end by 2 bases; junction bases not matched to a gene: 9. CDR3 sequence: CASSRRTSGSPYEQYF. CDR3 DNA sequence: TGTGCCAGCAGCAGGCGGACTAGCGGCTCACCCTACGAGCAGTACTTC.

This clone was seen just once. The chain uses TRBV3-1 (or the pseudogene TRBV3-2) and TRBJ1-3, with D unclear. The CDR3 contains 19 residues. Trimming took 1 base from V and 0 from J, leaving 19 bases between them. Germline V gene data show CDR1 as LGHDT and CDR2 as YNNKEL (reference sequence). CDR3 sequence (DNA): TGTGCCAGCAGCCAAGTCCGGTCCTCCCTCCCCCTCTCTGGAAACACCATATATTTT. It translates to CASSQVRSSLPLSGNTIYF.

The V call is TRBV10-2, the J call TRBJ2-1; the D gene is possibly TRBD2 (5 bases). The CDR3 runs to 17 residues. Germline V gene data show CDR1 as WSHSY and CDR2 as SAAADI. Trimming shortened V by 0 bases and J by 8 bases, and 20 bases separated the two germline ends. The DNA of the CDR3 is TGCGCCAGCAGTGAGTCGGCTAGCTTCTCAACAAGTGATGAGCAGTTCTTC. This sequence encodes CASSESASFSTSDEQFF.

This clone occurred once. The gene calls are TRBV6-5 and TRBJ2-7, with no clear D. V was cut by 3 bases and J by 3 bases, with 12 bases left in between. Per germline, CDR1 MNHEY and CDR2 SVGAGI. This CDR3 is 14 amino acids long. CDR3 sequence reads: CASSYRTGGYEQYF. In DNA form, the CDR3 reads TGTGCCAGCAGTTATCGTACTGGCGGCTACGAGCAGTACTTC.

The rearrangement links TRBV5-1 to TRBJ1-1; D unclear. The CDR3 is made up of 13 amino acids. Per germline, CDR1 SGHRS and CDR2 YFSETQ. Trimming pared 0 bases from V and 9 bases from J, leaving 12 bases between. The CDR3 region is CASSLDNGRKAFF. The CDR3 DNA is TGCGCCAGCAGCTTGGATAACGGGCGGAAAGCTTTCTTT.

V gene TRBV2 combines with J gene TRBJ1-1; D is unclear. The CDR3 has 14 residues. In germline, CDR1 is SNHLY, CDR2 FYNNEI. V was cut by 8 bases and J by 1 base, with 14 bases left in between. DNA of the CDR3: TGTGCCAGCCCCCCTGTGGGTGCGAACACTGAAGCTTTCTTT. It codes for CASPPVGANTEAFF.

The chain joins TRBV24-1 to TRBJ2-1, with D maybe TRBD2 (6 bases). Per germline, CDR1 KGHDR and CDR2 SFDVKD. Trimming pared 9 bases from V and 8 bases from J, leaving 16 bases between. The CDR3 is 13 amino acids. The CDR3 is CATAAGGGYEQFF. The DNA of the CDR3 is TGTGCCACCGCGGCCGGAGGAGGGTATGAGCAGTTCTTC.

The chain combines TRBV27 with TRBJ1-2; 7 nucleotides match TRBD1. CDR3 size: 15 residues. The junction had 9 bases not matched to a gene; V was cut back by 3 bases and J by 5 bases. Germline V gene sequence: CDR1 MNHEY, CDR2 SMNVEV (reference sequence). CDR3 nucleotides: TGTGCCAGCAGTTTGTATGTCGGGGGACAGTATGGCTACACCTTC. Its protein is CASSLYVGGQYGYTF.

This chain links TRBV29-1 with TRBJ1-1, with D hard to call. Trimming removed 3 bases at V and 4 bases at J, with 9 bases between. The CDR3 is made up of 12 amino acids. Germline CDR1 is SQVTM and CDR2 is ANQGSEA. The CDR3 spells CSVDGLGTEAFF. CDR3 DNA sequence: TGCAGCGTTGATGGGTTAGGCACTGAAGCTTTCTTT.

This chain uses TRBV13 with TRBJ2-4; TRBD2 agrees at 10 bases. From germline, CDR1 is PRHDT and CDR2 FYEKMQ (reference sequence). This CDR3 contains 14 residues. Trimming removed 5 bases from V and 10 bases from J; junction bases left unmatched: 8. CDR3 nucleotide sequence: TGTGCCAGCAGCCCCCGACTAGCGGGTGCGATTCAGTACTTC. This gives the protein CASSPRLAGAIQYF.

The CDR3 bases are TGTGCCAGCAGCTTAATGGCAGACATGAACACTGAAGCTTTCTTT. Amino acids: CASSLMADMNTEAFF. The J gene is TRBJ1-1, the V gene TRBV7-8, with unresolved D. CDR3 length: 15 residues. Germline-derived CDR1 and CDR2 are SGHVS and FQNEAQ. Trimming took off 2 bases at V and 0 bases at J, with 10 bases between the two ends. Full variable domain (outside the CDR3, taken from reference TRBV7-8 and TRBJ1-1): GAGVSQSPRYKVAKRGQDVALRCDPISGHVSLFWYQQALGQGPEFLTYFQNEAQLDKSGLPSDRFFAERPEGSVSTLKIQRTQQEDSAVYLCASSLMADMNTEAFFGQGTRLTVV.

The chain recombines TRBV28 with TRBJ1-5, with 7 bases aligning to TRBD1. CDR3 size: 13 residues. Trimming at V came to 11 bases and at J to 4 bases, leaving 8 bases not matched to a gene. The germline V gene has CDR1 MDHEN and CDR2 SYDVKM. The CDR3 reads CAATRDSNQPQHF. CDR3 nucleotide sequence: TGTGCCGCCACCCGGGACAGTAATCAGCCCCAGCATTTT. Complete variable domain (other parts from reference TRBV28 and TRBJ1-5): DVKVTQSSRYLVKRTGEKVFLECVQDMDHENMFWYRQDPGLGLRLIYFSYDVKMKEKGDIPEGYSVSREKKERFSLILESASTNQTSMYLCAATRDSNQPQHFGDGTRLSIL.

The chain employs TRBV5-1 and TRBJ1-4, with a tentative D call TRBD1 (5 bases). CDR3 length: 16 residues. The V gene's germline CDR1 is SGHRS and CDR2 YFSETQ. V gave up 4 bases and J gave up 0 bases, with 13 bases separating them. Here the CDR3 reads CASSRGTPATNEKLFF. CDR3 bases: TGCGCCAGCAGCCGCGGGACGCCGGCAACTAATGAAAAACTGTTTTTT.

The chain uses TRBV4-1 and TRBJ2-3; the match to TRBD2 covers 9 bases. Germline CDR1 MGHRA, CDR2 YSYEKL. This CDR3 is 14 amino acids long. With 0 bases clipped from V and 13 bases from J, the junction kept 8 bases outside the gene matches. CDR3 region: CASSQDNPGTSKYF. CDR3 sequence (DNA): TGCGCCAGCAGCCAAGATAATCCCGGGACTAGCAAGTATTTT.

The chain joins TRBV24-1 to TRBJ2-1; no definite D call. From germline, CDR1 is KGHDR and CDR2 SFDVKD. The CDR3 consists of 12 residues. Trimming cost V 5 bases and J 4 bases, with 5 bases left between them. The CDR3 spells CATSAIYNEQFF. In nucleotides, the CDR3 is TGTGCCACCAGTGCTATTTACAATGAGCAGTTCTTC.

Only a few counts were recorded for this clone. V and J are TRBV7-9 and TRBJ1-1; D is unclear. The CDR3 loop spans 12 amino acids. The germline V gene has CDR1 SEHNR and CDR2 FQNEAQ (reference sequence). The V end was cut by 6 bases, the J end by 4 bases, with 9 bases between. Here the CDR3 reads CASRLEGTEAFF. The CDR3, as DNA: TGTGCCAGCAGACTGGAGGGCACTGAAGCTTTCTTT.

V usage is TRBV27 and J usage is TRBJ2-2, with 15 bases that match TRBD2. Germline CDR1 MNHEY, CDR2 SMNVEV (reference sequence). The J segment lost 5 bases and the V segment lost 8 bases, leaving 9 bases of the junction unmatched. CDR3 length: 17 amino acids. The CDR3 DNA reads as TGTGCCAGCCCTGGACTAGCGGGGGGGTTCAGGACCGGGGAGCTGTTTTTT. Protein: CASPGLAGGFRTGELFF.

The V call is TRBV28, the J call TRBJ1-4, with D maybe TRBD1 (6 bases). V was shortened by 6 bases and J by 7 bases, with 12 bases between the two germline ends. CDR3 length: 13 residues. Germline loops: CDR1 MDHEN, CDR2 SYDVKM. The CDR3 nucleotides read TGTGCCAGCAGAGGGCAGGGGTTTGAAAAACTGTTTTTT. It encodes CASRGQGFEKLFF.

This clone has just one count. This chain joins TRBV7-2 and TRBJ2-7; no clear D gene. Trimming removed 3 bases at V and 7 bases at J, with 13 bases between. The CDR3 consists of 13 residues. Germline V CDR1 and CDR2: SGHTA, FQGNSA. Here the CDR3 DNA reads TGTGCCAGCAGCTTTAGTGCCTCCGGGGAGCAGTACTTC. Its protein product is CASSFSASGEQYF.

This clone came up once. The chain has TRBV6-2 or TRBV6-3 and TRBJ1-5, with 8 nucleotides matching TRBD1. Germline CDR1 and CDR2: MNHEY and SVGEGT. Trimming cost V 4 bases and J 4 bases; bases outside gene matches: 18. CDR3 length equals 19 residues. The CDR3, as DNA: TGTGCCAGCAGTTTGGACAGGGAAACAAGATCAGAACTGAATCAGCCCCAGCATTTT. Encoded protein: CASSLDRETRSELNQPQHF.

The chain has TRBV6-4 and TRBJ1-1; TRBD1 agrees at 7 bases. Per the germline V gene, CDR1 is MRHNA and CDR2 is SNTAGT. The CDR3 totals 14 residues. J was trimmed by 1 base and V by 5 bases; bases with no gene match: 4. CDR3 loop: CASSSTGANTEAFF. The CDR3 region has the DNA TGTGCCAGCAGTTCAACAGGGGCGAACACTGAAGCTTTCTTT.

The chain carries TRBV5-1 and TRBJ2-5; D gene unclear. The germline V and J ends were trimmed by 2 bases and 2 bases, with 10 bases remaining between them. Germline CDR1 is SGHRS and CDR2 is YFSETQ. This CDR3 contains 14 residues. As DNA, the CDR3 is TGCGCCAGCAGCTTCCGGACCATTCAAGAGACCCAGTACTTC. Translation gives CASSFRTIQETQYF.

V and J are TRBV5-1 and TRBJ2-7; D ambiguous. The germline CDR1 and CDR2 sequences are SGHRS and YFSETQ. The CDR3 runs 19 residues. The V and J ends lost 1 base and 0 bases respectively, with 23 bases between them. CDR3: CASSLFPPGGDSGSYEQYF. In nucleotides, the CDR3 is TGCGCCAGCAGCTTGTTCCCACCCGGCGGAGACTCCGGCTCCTACGAGCAGTACTTC.

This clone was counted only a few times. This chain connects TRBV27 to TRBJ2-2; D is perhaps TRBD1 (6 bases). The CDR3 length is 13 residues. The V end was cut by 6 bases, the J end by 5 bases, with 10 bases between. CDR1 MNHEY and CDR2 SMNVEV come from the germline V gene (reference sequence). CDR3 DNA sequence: TGTGCCAGCAGGGGACACCCGACCGGGGAGCTGTTTTTT. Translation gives CASRGHPTGELFF.

CDR3 residues: CASSLASMSYGYTF. The CDR3 DNA is TGTGCCAGCAGCTTGGCCTCTATGTCCTATGGCTACACCTTC. This sequence joins TRBV5-5 and TRBJ1-2, with D unclear. Germline lookup yields CDR1 SGHKS and CDR2 YYEKEE (reference sequence). Trimming took off 0 bases at V and 4 bases at J, with 10 bases between the two ends. The CDR3 consists of 14 residues.

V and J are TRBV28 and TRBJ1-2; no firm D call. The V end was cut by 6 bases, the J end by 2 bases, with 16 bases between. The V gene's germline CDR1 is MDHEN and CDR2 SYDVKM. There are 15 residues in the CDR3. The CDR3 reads CASRITTPVNYGYTF. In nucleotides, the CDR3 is TGTGCCAGCAGGATTACGACACCTGTAAACTATGGCTACACCTTC.

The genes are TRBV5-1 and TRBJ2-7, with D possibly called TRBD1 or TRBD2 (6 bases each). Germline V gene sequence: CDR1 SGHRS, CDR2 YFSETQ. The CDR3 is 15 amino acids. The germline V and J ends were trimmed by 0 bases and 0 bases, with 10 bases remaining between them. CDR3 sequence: CASSLAEGGSYEQYF. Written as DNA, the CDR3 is TGCGCCAGCAGCTTGGCCGAGGGGGGCTCCTACGAGCAGTACTTC.

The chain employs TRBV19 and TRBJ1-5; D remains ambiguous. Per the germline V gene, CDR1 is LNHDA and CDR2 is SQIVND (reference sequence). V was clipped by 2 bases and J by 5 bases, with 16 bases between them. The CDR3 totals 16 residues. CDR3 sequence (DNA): TGTGCCAGTAGTATAACTTGGCTCCCTCGGCATCAGCCCCAGCATTTT. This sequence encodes CASSITWLPRHQPQHF.

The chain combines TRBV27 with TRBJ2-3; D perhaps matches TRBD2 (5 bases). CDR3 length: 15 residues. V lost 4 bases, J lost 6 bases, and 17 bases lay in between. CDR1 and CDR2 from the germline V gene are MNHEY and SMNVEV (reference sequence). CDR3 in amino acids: CASSSDGVPPDTQYF. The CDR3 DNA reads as TGTGCCAGCAGTTCTGACGGGGTACCCCCGGATACGCAGTATTTT.